These 30 T cell receptor beta chains share one sample of origin, sequenced in a study of tumor-infiltrating lymphocytes in primary liver carcinoma. Unsorted bulk tissue, about 19-31 mg of it, served as the source for co-extraction of RNA and DNA. Production of TCR beta cDNA used approximately 0.45 ug total RNA together with a constant-region primer. Three nested multiplex PCR rounds of slightly modified ARM-PCR generated TCR beta libraries. Amplification in the first two PCR rounds was performed using TRBV1-TRBV30 forward primers and a C-beta reverse primer for approximately 10 cycles each. TCRdb reprocessed the multiplex PCR reads via MiXCR and lists one record per CDR3 protein. The table lists some 95,000 distinct CDR3 sequences, just under 70% of them singletons. Sequences were obtained from tumor-adjacent normal liver tissue. The receptors derive from a man in his forties with primary liver carcinoma and hepatitis B virus infection.

V and J are TRBV11-2 and TRBJ2-7, with D unresolved. The CDR3 has 15 residues. The V gene lost 5 bases and the J gene lost 7 bases, with 21 bases spanning the gap. Per germline, CDR1 SGHAT and CDR2 FQNNGV. CDR3: CASSLWSSTSGEQYF. The CDR3 nucleotides are TGTGCCAGCAGCCTGTGGTCAAGCACCTCAGGTGAGCAGTACTTC.

Sample share makes this clonotype medium-sized. V gene TRBV11-2 combines with J gene TRBJ1-1; no clear D. This CDR3 region has 13 residues. Deletions cut 3 bases from V and 6 bases from J, with 11 bases between. Germline V gene data show CDR1 as SGHAT and CDR2 as FQNNGV. CDR3 amino acids: CASSFSEFAEAFF. CDR3 nucleotides: TGTGCCAGCAGCTTTTCGGAATTTGCTGAAGCTTTCTTT.

In its sample, this clonotype was seen a few times. V gene TRBV7-9 combines with J gene TRBJ2-3; 9 bases align to TRBD2. The germline gives CDR1 SEHNR, CDR2 FQNEAQ (reference sequence). The CDR3 has 16 amino acids. V lost 2 bases and J lost 8; bases outside the gene matches: 11. CDR3 loop: CASSLNVAGVGGTQYF. The CDR3 DNA follows: TGTGCCAGCAGCTTAAATGTAGCGGGAGTGGGCGGTACGCAGTATTTT.

This clonotype was observed once. Since the CDR3 does not end with the conserved phenylalanine or tryptophan, this likely comes from a read error. The rearrangement uses TRBV11-2 and TRBJ2-6; D is ambiguous. Germline CDR1 reads SGHAT; CDR2 reads FQNNGV. The CDR3 has 14 amino acids. CDR3 nucleotides: TGTCCCAGCAGCCCGACATGGGGGGCCAACGTCCTGACTATC. Residues: CPSSPTWGANVLTI.

The chain combines TRBV12-3 or TRBV12-4 with TRBJ2-7; tentatively, D is TRBD1 (6 bases). The CDR3 spans 15 residues. The V and J ends lost 6 bases and 11 bases respectively, with 26 bases between them. CDR3 amino acids: CASSQVPGTRESKYF. The CDR3 DNA follows: TGTGCCAGCAGCCAGGTGCCCGGGACAAGGGAAAGTAAGTACTTC.

As for this clonotype: One end of the junction varies from germline; a read error may be responsible. The genes are TRBV5-1 and TRBJ2-7; 9 bases line up with TRBD2. The germline CDR1 and CDR2 sequences are SGHRS and YFSETQ. The CDR3 is 17 residues long. CDR3 region: CASSQGSGLASRAEQYF. CDR3 bases: TGCGCCAGCAGCCAAGGTTCCGGACTAGCGTCGAGAGCCGAGCAGTATTTC.

This chain connects TRBV20-1 to TRBJ2-5; the D gene is possibly TRBD2 (5 bases). The V end lost 6 bases, the J end lost 2 bases, and 10 bases lay between the germline ends. Germline V gives CDR1 DFQATT, CDR2 SNEGSKA (reference sequence). The CDR3 has 12 residues. CDR3 protein: CSAVPGQETQYF. The CDR3, as DNA: TGCAGTGCCGTTCCGGGGCAAGAGACCCAGTACTTC.

Remarks on this clonotype: A single base separates this from a much larger clone, so it may be a read error. The V and J genes are TRBV4-2 and TRBJ1-4, with D maybe TRBD1 (5 bases). Per germline, CDR1 LGHNA and CDR2 YNFKEQ. V lost 1 base and J 7 bases, leaving 13 bases between the germline ends. The CDR3 extends over 15 amino acids. CDR3 DNA: TGTGCCAGCAGCCAAGGCCGGGGGTTCGGTGAAAAACTGTTTTTT. It is translated as CASSQGRGFGEKLFF.

This clonotype was picked up one time. The chain links TRBV12-3 or TRBV12-4 to TRBJ1-1; D perhaps matches TRBD1 (6 bases). V gave up 10 bases and J gave up 4 bases, with 13 bases separating them. CDR3 size: 12 residues. The CDR3 spells CANSTGSTEAFF. For the CDR3, the DNA is TGTGCCAACAGCACAGGGAGCACTGAAGCTTTCTTT.

This clonotype has ten or more counts. The rearrangement uses TRBV12-3 or TRBV12-4 and TRBJ2-2; D may be TRBD1 (6 bases). V lost 6 bases to trimming and J lost 1 base, with 9 bases between them. The CDR3 is 14 residues long. CDR3 coding DNA: TGTGCCAGCAGCCCGGGACAGAACACCGGGGAGCTGTTTTTT. Protein sequence: CASSPGQNTGELFF.

Note on this clonotype: One junction end disagrees with the germline gene, perhaps due to a read error. The chain is built from TRBV11-2 and TRBJ2-2; 11 bases match TRBD2. The germline CDR1 and CDR2 sequences are SGHAT and FQNNGV. The CDR3 sequence is 17 residues long. The CDR3 sequence is CASSHRLAGINIGELFF. The CDR3 coding sequence is TGTGCCAGCAGCCACCGACTAGCGGGGATTAACATCGGGGAGCTGTTTTTT.

There are many counts of this clonotype. The chain employs TRBV4-1 and TRBJ1-1; D is uncertain. V shed 0 bases and J shed 0 bases, with 5 bases lying between them. This CDR3 has 14 residues. CDR1 is MGHRA, CDR2 YSYEKL, per germline. The CDR3 loop is CASSQDSVNTEAFF. CDR3 nucleotides: TGCGCCAGCAGCCAAGACAGTGTGAACACTGAAGCTTTCTTT.

This chain uses TRBV6-5 with TRBJ2-6; D not certain. The length of the CDR3 is 15 residues. Germline V gene lookup returns CDR1 MNHEY and CDR2 SVGAGI. V shed 5 bases and J shed 0 bases, with 8 bases lying between them. The CDR3 here is CASSPTCSGANVLTF. The DNA for the CDR3 is TGTGCCAGCAGTCCTACTTGCTCTGGGGCCAACGTCCTGACTTTC.

Ten or more counts support this clonotype. The rearrangement uses TRBV6-5 and TRBJ1-6; 8 bases line up with TRBD1. The CDR3 spans 15 residues. V was clipped by 7 bases and J by 10 bases; unmatched bases: 12. CDR1 is MNHEY and CDR2 is SVGAGI in the germline V gene. CDR3 loop: CASTHLTGAGSPLHF. In DNA, the CDR3 is TGTGCCAGCACCCACTTGACAGGGGCGGGCTCACCCCTCCACTTT.

This clonotype has a count of ten or more. The chain combines TRBV4-1 with TRBJ2-7; tentative D call: TRBD1 (5 bases). Germline lookup yields CDR1 MGHRA and CDR2 YSYEKL. With 1 base removed from V and 2 bases from J, the gap between germline ends came to 6 bases. The CDR3 length is 13 residues. The DNA for the CDR3 is TGCGCCAGCAGCCAAGGACAGCCCTACGAGCAGTACTTC. Its protein product is CASSQGQPYEQYF.

The V call is TRBV6-1, the J call TRBJ2-7; D not certain. The CDR3 sequence is 14 residues long. Looked up from germline, CDR1 is MNHNS and CDR2 is SASEGT. The V end lost 6 bases, the J end lost 1 base, and 13 bases lay between the germline ends. Here the CDR3 DNA reads TGTGCCAGCAGCGATCAGAGGATATCCTACGAGCAGTACTTC. This codes for CASSDQRISYEQYF.

V usage is TRBV18 and J usage is TRBJ2-7; possibly TRBD1 for D (6 bases). The ends were cut back, 10 bases at V and 5 bases at J, with 18 bases in the middle. The CDR3 loop spans 13 amino acids. The germline CDR1 and CDR2 sequences are KGHSH and LQKENI. CDR3 DNA sequence: TGTGCCACCCAGGGACATGGGGCCGACGAGCAGTACTTC. This translates into CATQGHGADEQYF.

As for this clonotype: Possible read error: a much larger clone is one base away. The V call is TRBV10-3, the J call TRBJ2-7; 10 bases are a match to TRBD2. The V segment lost 11 bases and the J segment 3 bases; nucleotides outside the gene matches: 16. Germline V gene sequence: CDR1 ENHRY, CDR2 SYGVKD. The CDR3 consists of 16 residues. The CDR3 DNA is TGTGCCGTCCGGGAGAGCGCTAGCGGGAGTAGCTACGAGCAGTACTTC. Amino acid sequence: CAVRESASGSSYEQYF.

Only one count was recorded for this clonotype. CDR3 bases: TGTGCCTTCGGCAAGGGGGGACAAGACTACAATGAGCAGTTCTTC. Translating gives CAFGKGGQDYNEQFF. The chain joins TRBV30 to TRBJ2-1, with D perhaps TRBD1 or TRBD2 (6 bases each). V dropped 7 bases and J dropped 3 bases, with 19 bases sitting between them. CDR1 and CDR2 from the germline V gene are GTSNPN and SVGIG (reference sequence). The CDR3 runs to 15 residues.

This clonotype was counted once. J is TRBJ2-1 and V is TRBV5-4, with TRBD2 matching 11 bases. In germline, CDR1 is SGHNT, CDR2 YYREEE (reference sequence). V shed 7 bases and J 4 bases; nucleotides not matched to a gene: 4. The CDR3 is 14 residues long. As DNA, the CDR3 is TGTGCCAGCGATCGACTAGCGGGGTACAATGAGCAGTTCTTC. Residues: CASDRLAGYNEQFF.

This clonotype appeared a few times. This sequence joins TRBV5-1 and TRBJ2-2; possibly TRBD2 for D (5 bases). This CDR3 is built from 13 residues. V was shortened by 2 bases and J by 5 bases, with 7 bases between the two germline ends. Per the germline V gene, CDR1 is SGHRS and CDR2 is YFSETQ. In DNA, the CDR3 is TGCGCCAGCAGCTTTAGGGAGACCGGGGAGCTGTTTTTT. Its translation: CASSFRETGELFF.

A note on this clonotype: The junction does not match germline at one end; this may be a read error. DNA for the CDR3: TGTACCAGCCCACAAACGATCGGGGAGGGAGAGACCCAGTACTTC. Translated: CTSPQTIGEGETQYF. The chain has TRBV11-2 and TRBJ2-5; 7 nucleotides match TRBD2. The CDR3 consists of 15 residues. The germline gives CDR1 SGHAT, CDR2 FQNNGV.

This clonotype was observed once. The J gene is TRBJ2-7, the V gene TRBV6-5, with D hard to call. The CDR3 is made up of 11 amino acids. CDR1 MNHEY and CDR2 SVGAGI come from the germline V gene. V lost 7 bases and J 3 bases, leaving 7 bases between the germline ends. This chain's CDR3 is CASKIDYEQYF. For the CDR3, the DNA is TGTGCCAGCAAGATAGACTACGAGCAGTACTTC.

This clonotype has only one observation. This clone may be a read error of a much larger clone one base away. In nucleotides, the CDR3 is TGCGCCAACAGTGAGTTCGGGGAAACCTACGAGCAGTACTTC. Its protein product is CANSEFGETYEQYF. The genes are TRBV10-2 and TRBJ2-7; maybe TRBD2 (5 bases). The CDR3 is 14 amino acids. Germline CDR1 and CDR2: WSHSY and SAAADI.

This clonotype has a count of ten or more. The rearrangement joins TRBV7-8 to TRBJ2-1; D remains ambiguous. The V gene's germline CDR1 is SGHVS and CDR2 FQNEAQ. The CDR3 covers 16 residues. V was pared by 8 bases and J by 0 bases, with 17 bases between. The CDR3 spells CASASQALSSYNEQFF. Here the CDR3 DNA reads TGTGCCAGCGCATCCCAAGCGCTGAGCTCCTACAATGAGCAGTTCTTC.

To note about this clonotype: Without the conserved terminal phenylalanine or tryptophan, this CDR3 likely stems from a read error. This chain uses TRBV12-3 or TRBV12-4 with TRBJ1-5; the D gene is possibly TRBD1 (5 bases). The CDR3 sequence is 15 residues long. The DNA of the CDR3 is TGTGCCAGCAGTTTATGGGACGGTAGCAATCAGGCCCAGCATGTT. Amino acid sequence: CASSLWDGSNQAQHV.

This clonotype was picked up many times. The V gene is TRBV7-2, the J gene TRBJ2-2; no clear D. The CDR3 spans 14 residues. Germline-derived CDR1 and CDR2 are SGHTA and FQGNSA. V shed 3 bases and J shed 3 bases, with 8 bases lying between them. CDR3 loop: CASSFSTYTGELFF. The CDR3 nucleotides read TGTGCCAGCAGCTTTAGTACTTACACCGGGGAGCTGTTTTTT.

The chain joins TRBV29-1 to TRBJ2-3, with TRBD2 matching over 10 bases. CDR1 and CDR2 (germline): SQVTM, ANQGSEA. After removal of 5 bases from V and 14 bases from J, the junction contained 16 bases not matched to a gene. This CDR3 comprises 14 residues. CDR3 sequence: CSVSTGTSDIGGYF. CDR3 nucleotides: TGCAGCGTTTCTACCGGGACTAGCGATATTGGGGGGTATTTT.

This clonotype was seen only once. The missing conserved phenylalanine or tryptophan at the end of this CDR3 makes a read error likely. V and J are TRBV6-4 and TRBJ2-1; 9 bases agree with TRBD2. Germline CDR1 reads MRHNA; CDR2 reads SNTAGT. Unmatched junction bases numbered 16, after V lost 6 bases and J lost 7 bases. The CDR3 is made up of 17 amino acids. CDR3 sequence (DNA): TGTGCCAGCAGCCCCTCCGCAGGGCTAGCGGGAATGAATGAGCAGTTCCTC. It encodes CASSPSAGLAGMNEQFL.

As to this clonotype: The junction shows a germline mismatch at one end, possibly a read error. The chain carries TRBV6-1 and TRBJ2-7, with TRBD1 matching over 7 bases. The CDR3 is 15 amino acids. Germline CDR1 MNHNS, CDR2 SASEGT. The CDR3 loop reads CACSVMAHRGDEQYF. For the CDR3, the DNA is TGTGCCTGCAGTGTAATGGCACACAGGGGTGACGAGCAGTACTTC.